What follows are 32 T cell receptor beta chains derived from one specimen sequenced in a study of radiation and T cells in renal cell carcinoma. Repertoires were generated with immunoSEQ multiplex PCR, while TCRdb's copy carries only in-frame clones and drops some. The sample lists about 140,000 clones, roughly 80% occurring once. Sample time point: baseline pretreatment blood. Regarding treatment: 15 Gy SBRT to primary tumor, nephrectomy 4 weeks later. Sequences were derived from blood, sampled from a patient whose treatment included radiotherapy and nephrectomy. The receptors were gathered from a woman in her fifties or sixties with renal cell carcinoma.

V is TRBV9 and J is TRBJ1-2; tentatively, D is TRBD1 (5 bases). The CDR3 length is 14 residues. Germline V gene sequence: CDR1 SGDLS, CDR2 YYNGEE. Trimming left V 3 bases short and J 3 bases short, with 12 bases between. The CDR3 DNA follows: TGTGCCAGCAGCGAGGGACCCTGGGACTATGGCTACACCTTC. Encoded protein: CASSEGPWDYGYTF.

This clone was detected a few times. The rearrangement uses TRBV25-1 and TRBJ2-5; no clear D. Looked up from germline, CDR1 is MGHDK and CDR2 is SYGVNS. V lost 3 bases, J lost 0 bases, and 11 bases lay in between. The CDR3 has 15 residues. The CDR3 is CASSDPTKNQETQYF. The CDR3 DNA is TGTGCCAGCAGTGATCCCACAAAGAACCAAGAGACCCAGTACTTC.

The gene calls are TRBV6-5 and TRBJ2-7; D is possibly TRBD1 (6 bases). Between the trimmed V and J ends, which lost 2 bases and 7 bases, there was a span of 9 bases. The germline gives CDR1 MNHEY, CDR2 SVGAGI. The CDR3 sequence is 12 residues long. CDR3 residues: CASSYGTLEQYF. In nucleotides, the CDR3 is TGTGCCAGCAGTTACGGGACACTGGAGCAGTACTTC.

The rearrangement uses TRBV18 and TRBJ2-2; 9 bases map to TRBD2. This CDR3 spans 15 amino acids. With V trimmed by 0 bases and J by 10 bases, 6 bases remained unmatched. The germline V gene encodes CDR1 KGHSH and CDR2 LQKENI. CDR3 DNA: TGTGCCAGCTCACCACCACTAGCGGGCGAGGAGGAGCTGTTTTTT. Protein sequence: CASSPPLAGEEELFF.

V is TRBV14 and J is TRBJ1-2; D may be TRBD1 (6 bases). The V gene's germline CDR1 is SGHDN and CDR2 FVKESK. The V end was cut by 3 bases, the J end by 4 bases, with 18 bases between. This CDR3 comprises 16 residues. The CDR3 region has the DNA TGTGCCAGCAGCCAGGCCCCAGGGGAAGGAAGCTATGGCTACACCTTC. It specifies CASSQAPGEGSYGYTF. The variable domain in full, with the rest retrieved from reference TRBV14 and TRBJ1-2, is EAGVTQFPSHSVIEKGQTVTLRCDPISGHDNLYWYRRVMGKEIKFLLHFVKESKQDESGMPNNRFLAERTGGTYSTLKVQPAELEDSGVYFCASSQAPGEGSYGYTFGSGTRLTVV.

A remark on this clone: Relative to the germline gene, one junction end is altered; a read error may explain this. This sample includes further DNA sequences coding for the same CDR3. The genes are TRBV5-1 and TRBJ1-1; no firm D call. CDR3 size: 13 residues. The germline V gene encodes CDR1 SGHRS and CDR2 YFSETQ. CDR3 in amino acids: CASSFIGETEAFF. The CDR3 DNA sequence: TGTGCCAGCAGCTTTATCGGGGAAACTGAAGCTTTCTTT.

This clone turned up a few times. The chain carries TRBV28 and TRBJ1-1, with TRBD1 as a possible D gene (6 bases). The CDR3 covers 14 residues. Germline V gene lookup returns CDR1 MDHEN and CDR2 SYDVKM. Deletions cut 3 bases from V and 6 bases from J, with 14 bases between. CDR3 region: CASSLRQVSAEAFF. CDR3 in DNA: TGTGCCAGCAGTTTGAGACAGGTCTCCGCTGAAGCTTTCTTT. Complete variable domain (other parts from reference TRBV28 and TRBJ1-1): DVKVTQSSRYLVKRTGEKVFLECVQDMDHENMFWYRQDPGLGLRLIYFSYDVKMKEKGDIPEGYSVSREKKERFSLILESASTNQTSMYLCASSLRQVSAEAFFGQGTRLTVV.

The chain is built from TRBV6-1 and TRBJ1-5; D is possibly TRBD1 (5 bases). The germline V and J ends were trimmed by 1 base and 4 bases, with 8 bases remaining between them. In germline, CDR1 is MNHNS, CDR2 SASEGT. The CDR3 spans 14 residues. Here the CDR3 reads CASSEGRGNQPQHF. The DNA for the CDR3 is TGTGCCAGCAGTGAAGGGAGGGGAAATCAGCCCCAGCATTTT.

This clone occurred a few times. The V and J genes are TRBV10-2 and TRBJ1-6; a weak D match, TRBD1 (6 bases). V was pared by 8 bases and J by 2 bases, with 7 bases between. CDR1 and CDR2 (germline): WSHSY, SAAADI. The CDR3 is 13 amino acids. The CDR3 DNA follows: TGCGCCAGCCAGGGGACCTATAATTCACCCCTCCACTTT. It yields the protein CASQGTYNSPLHF.

This chain uses TRBV30 with TRBJ2-5; D tentatively reads TRBD1 or TRBD2 (5 bases each). The germline V and J ends were trimmed by 0 bases and 4 bases, with 9 bases remaining between them. This CDR3 has 13 amino acids. The germline V gene has CDR1 GTSNPN and CDR2 SVGIG (reference sequence). The CDR3: CAWSVPGTETQYF. The CDR3 DNA follows: TGTGCCTGGAGTGTACCAGGGACAGAGACCCAGTACTTC.

This CDR3 is CASSLAGNSYGYTF. The DNA for the CDR3 is TGTGCCAGCAGCTTAGCCGGGAATTCCTATGGCTACACCTTC. The gene calls are TRBV7-2 and TRBJ1-2; the D is unclear. Germline assignment: CDR1 SGHTA and CDR2 FQGNSA. V lost 0 bases to trimming and J lost 4 bases, with 9 bases between them. This CDR3 has 14 residues. The full variable domain, its missing parts supplied by reference TRBV7-2 and TRBJ1-2, is GAGVSQSPSNKVTEKGKDVELRCDPISGHTALYWYRQSLGQGLEFLIYFQGNSAPDKSGLPSDRFSAERTGGSVSTLTIQRTQQEDSAVYLCASSLAGNSYGYTFGSGTRLTVV.

This clone was observed a single time. Relative to the germline gene, one junction end is altered; a read error may explain this. CDR3 DNA sequence: TGCGCCAGCAGCCCCGGAGGAGGGGATGGCTCCTACGAGCAGTACTTC. Translated, it gives CASSPGGGDGSYEQYF. The chain links TRBV5-6 to TRBJ2-7; possible D gene TRBD2, 6 bases. Germline V gene lookup returns CDR1 SGHDT and CDR2 YYEEEE. CDR3 length equals 16 residues. The entire variable domain, with the rest obtained from reference TRBV5-6 and TRBJ2-7, is as follows: DAGVTQSPTHLIKTRGQQVTLRCSPKSGHDTVSWYQQALGQGPQFIFQYYEEEERQRGNFPDRFSGHQFPNYSSELNVNALLLGDSALYLCASSPGGGDGSYEQYFGPGTRLTVT.

This chain joins TRBV20-1 and TRBJ2-5; D might be TRBD1 or TRBD2, each matching 5 bases. The CDR3 spans 11 residues. Germline V gene lookup returns CDR1 DFQATT and CDR2 SNEGSKA (reference sequence). The V gene lost 4 bases and the J gene lost 5 bases, with 8 bases spanning the gap. The CDR3 bases are TGCAGTGCTATAGAGGGGGAGACCCAGTACTTC. It encodes CSAIEGETQYF.

The chain uses TRBV7-2 and TRBJ2-5, with a possible D match to TRBD2 (7 bases). The V and J ends lost 5 bases and 5 bases respectively, with 15 bases between them. The CDR3 consists of 14 residues. Germline V gives CDR1 SGHTA, CDR2 FQGNSA. The CDR3 spells CASSPHRGGETQYF. CDR3 coding DNA: TGTGCCAGCAGCCCCCATAGGGGGGGGGAGACCCAGTACTTC.

This rearrangement joins TRBV6-5 to TRBJ1-2; D is unclear. The CDR3 spans 12 residues. Germline V gene lookup returns CDR1 MNHEY and CDR2 SVGAGI. V dropped 2 bases and J dropped 6 bases, with 7 bases sitting between them. CDR3 DNA sequence: TGTGCCAGCAGTTACGTCGGGGATGGCTACACCTTC. This codes for CASSYVGDGYTF.

The V gene is TRBV25-1, the J gene TRBJ1-3, with D hard to call. The CDR3 contains 15 residues. The germline gives CDR1 MGHDK, CDR2 SYGVNS. V lost 7 bases, J lost 0 bases, and 13 bases lay in between. CDR3 residues: CASIEGSSSGNTIYF. The DNA of the CDR3 is TGTGCCAGCATAGAGGGCTCGAGCTCTGGAAACACCATATATTTT.

This clone was picked up a small number of times. This rearrangement joins TRBV5-4 to TRBJ1-2; unclear D gene. Germline V gene lookup returns CDR1 SGHNT and CDR2 YYREEE (reference sequence). CDR3 length: 15 residues. Trimming cost V 0 bases and J 0 bases, with 9 bases left between them. The CDR3 DNA reads TGTGCCAGCAGCTTGGTTCACAGTTCTAACTATGGCTACACCTTC. The encoded protein is CASSLVHSSNYGYTF. The variable domain in full, with the rest retrieved from reference TRBV5-4 and TRBJ1-2, is ETGVTQSPTHLIKTRGQQVTLRCSSQSGHNTVSWYQQALGQGPQFIFQYYREEENGRGNFPPRFSGLQFPNYSSELNVNALELDDSALYLCASSLVHSSNYGYTFGSGTRLTVV.

The V gene is TRBV6-6, the J gene TRBJ1-1; D gene ambiguous. This CDR3 contains 12 residues. V gave up 0 bases and J gave up 11 bases, with 10 bases separating them. Germline V gene data show CDR1 as MNHNY and CDR2 as SVGAGI (reference sequence). The CDR3 spells CASSYSTYTAFF. The CDR3 coding sequence is TGTGCCAGCAGTTACTCGACTTACACGGCTTTCTTT.

The chain carries TRBV5-1 and TRBJ1-2; maybe TRBD1 (6 bases). This CDR3 region has 14 residues. V lost 0 bases to trimming and J lost 7 bases, with 13 bases between them. Germline CDR1 reads SGHRS; CDR2 reads YFSETQ. The CDR3 region is CASSLDGGEGGYTF. CDR3 nucleotide sequence: TGCGCCAGCAGCTTGGACGGGGGCGAGGGTGGCTACACCTTC.

The chain's CDR3 is CAHARVRGAADGYTF. CDR3 nucleotides: TGTGCCCACGCCAGGGTCAGGGGGGCAGCCGATGGCTACACCTTC. This chain joins TRBV6-5 and TRBJ1-2; TRBD1 matches 7 bases. Germline CDR1 MNHEY, CDR2 SVGAGI. The CDR3 totals 15 residues. Trimming removed 11 bases from V and 6 bases from J; junction bases left unmatched: 18.

This chain joins TRBV25-1 and TRBJ2-3; weak D call: TRBD2 (5 bases). V lost 3 bases to trimming and J lost 2 bases, with 15 bases between them. CDR1 and CDR2 (germline): MGHDK, SYGVNS. The CDR3 covers 16 residues. The CDR3 sequence is CASSDFLAGSTDTQYF. For the CDR3, the DNA is TGTGCCAGCAGTGACTTTCTAGCAGGTTCCACAGATACGCAGTATTTT.

This chain joins TRBV29-1 and TRBJ1-5; 7 bases line up with TRBD1. With V trimmed by 6 bases and J by 4 bases, 3 bases remained unmatched. CDR3 size: 12 residues. Germline lookup yields CDR1 SQVTM and CDR2 ANQGSEA. CDR3 nucleotides: TGCAGCGTCGGGACAGAGAATCAGCCCCAGCATTTT. Protein sequence: CSVGTENQPQHF.

This clone is a singleton in its sample. This chain joins TRBV9 and TRBJ2-2, with D perhaps TRBD1 (6 bases). The ends were cut back, 3 bases at V and 3 bases at J, with 12 bases in the middle. CDR1 is SGDLS and CDR2 is YYNGEE in the germline V gene. This CDR3 has 15 amino acids. The CDR3 DNA reads TGTGCCAGCAGCGCATCTACAGGGTACACCGGGGAGCTGTTTTTT. It codes for CASSASTGYTGELFF. The whole variable domain, remainder taken from reference TRBV9 and TRBJ2-2, is DSGVTQTPKHLITATGQRVTLRCSPRSGDLSVYWYQQSLDQGLQFLIQYYNGEERAKGNILERFSAQQFPDLHSELNLSSLELGDSALYFCASSASTGYTGELFFGEGSRLTVL.

V gene TRBV6-5 combines with J gene TRBJ2-2; D might be TRBD2 (6 bases). The germline V and J ends were trimmed by 8 bases and 5 bases, with 18 bases remaining between them. Germline loops: CDR1 MNHEY, CDR2 SVGAGI. The CDR3 extends over 15 amino acids. CDR3 loop: CASSTGGVGTGELFF. In DNA, the CDR3 is TGTGCCAGCTCTACTGGAGGGGTGGGAACCGGGGAGCTGTTTTTT.

This chain uses TRBV29-1 with TRBJ1-2; 11 nucleotides agree with TRBD1. The CDR3 has 14 amino acids. Looked up from germline, CDR1 is SQVTM and CDR2 is ANQGSEA. The J segment lost 8 bases and the V segment lost 0 bases, leaving 5 bases of the junction unmatched. The CDR3 DNA sequence: TGCAGCGTTGAAGATTGGGGACAGGGGGGCGGCTACACCTTC. Translation: CSVEDWGQGGGYTF.

V is TRBV5-1 and J is TRBJ2-1, with TRBD2 matching 12 bases. The CDR3 covers 16 residues. Germline V lookup: CDR1 SGHRS, CDR2 YFSETQ. V lost 4 bases to trimming and J lost 8 bases; unmatched junction nucleotides: 10. CDR3 sequence reads: CASSKEMTSGSHEQFF. As DNA, the CDR3 is TGCGCCAGCAGCAAGGAAATGACTAGCGGGAGTCATGAGCAGTTCTTC.

The chain has TRBV15 and TRBJ1-2; D uncertain. Germline V gene data show CDR1 as LNHNV and CDR2 as YYDKDF (reference sequence). The ends were cut back, 0 bases at V and 0 bases at J, with 11 bases in the middle. This CDR3 comprises 16 residues. The CDR3, as DNA: TGTGCCACCAGCAGAGAGTGGAGTCTCGCTAACTATGGCTACACCTTC. It codes for CATSREWSLANYGYTF.

This clone was counted only a few times. The rearrangement links TRBV7-6 to TRBJ1-6; D not certain. The CDR3 extends over 18 amino acids. V was clipped by 1 base and J by 0 bases, with 13 bases between them. Germline V CDR1 and CDR2: SGHVS, FNYEAQ. CDR3 region: CASSLDRPEGSYNSPLHF. DNA of the CDR3: TGTGCCAGCAGCTTAGATCGCCCAGAAGGCTCCTATAATTCACCCCTCCACTTT.

This chain connects TRBV27 to TRBJ1-5; a possible D gene is TRBD1 (5 bases). Trimming left V 3 bases short and J 1 base short, with 10 bases between. The CDR3 extends over 15 amino acids. The germline gives CDR1 MNHEY, CDR2 SMNVEV (reference sequence). In DNA form, the CDR3 reads TGTGCCAGCAGTTTCTGGCCAGGGAGCAATCAGCCCCAGCATTTT. Translation gives CASSFWPGSNQPQHF.

This clone appeared many times. The gene calls are TRBV18 and TRBJ1-1; D call uncertain. The CDR3 runs 13 residues. Per germline, CDR1 KGHSH and CDR2 LQKENI. V was trimmed by 2 bases and J by 1 base, leaving 5 bases between them. The CDR3 DNA reads as TGTGCCAGCTCACCAAGGGCGAACACTGAAGCTTTCTTT. It encodes CASSPRANTEAFF.

This chain connects TRBV5-4 to TRBJ1-4; 11 nucleotides line up with TRBD1. Germline V gives CDR1 SGHNT, CDR2 YYREEE (reference sequence). The J segment lost 6 bases and the V segment lost 5 bases, leaving 6 bases of the junction unmatched. The CDR3 runs to 15 residues. CDR3 coding DNA: TGTGCCAGCAGTCCCGGGGGACAGGGGGATGAAAAACTGTTTTTT. Protein: CASSPGGQGDEKLFF.

The chain couples TRBV30 to TRBJ2-5; D possibly uses TRBD1 or TRBD2 (5 bases each). Germline V gene lookup returns CDR1 GTSNPN and CDR2 SVGIG (reference sequence). V was trimmed by 3 bases and J by 1 base, leaving 15 bases between them. The CDR3 covers 15 residues. For the CDR3, the DNA is TGTGCCTGGAGCGCCCCGGGGCACCGCCAAGAGACCCAGTACTTC. Encoded protein: CAWSAPGHRQETQYF.